Described below is a single TCR beta chain sequence and its context. The entry originates in a study of shared clonotypes between healthy human individuals. The authors split each subset's genomic DNA evenly across several immunoSEQ plates. The assay was immunoSEQ multiplex PCR, and TCRdb's table has in-frame clones only and misses some. The sample lists some 1,600,000 clones; nearly 99% were seen once. The specimen was naive CD4+ T cells sorted from blood. Subset: CD45RA+ positively selected. The source of this sequence is a man aged 25-40 years in good health.

In DNA form, the CDR3 reads TGTGCCAGCAGCCCACAGCGGGTACAGTTCTTC. It is translated as CASSPQRVQFF. V gene TRBV7-8 combines with J gene TRBJ2-1, with TRBD2 as a possible D gene (6 bases). V lost 5 bases, J lost 13 bases, and 12 bases lay in between. Germline V lookup: CDR1 SGHVS, CDR2 FQNEAQ. This CDR3 has 11 amino acids.